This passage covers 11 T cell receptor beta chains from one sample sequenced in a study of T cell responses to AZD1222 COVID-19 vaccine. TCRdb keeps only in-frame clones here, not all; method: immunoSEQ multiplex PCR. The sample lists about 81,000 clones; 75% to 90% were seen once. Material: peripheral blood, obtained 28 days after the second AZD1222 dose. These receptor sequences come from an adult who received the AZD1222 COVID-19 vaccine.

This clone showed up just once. CDR3 amino acids: CASSGEGGAEAFF. CDR3 DNA sequence: TGTGCCAGCAGTGGGGAAGGGGGGGCTGAAGCTTTCTTT. The chain joins TRBV2 to TRBJ1-1; D possibly corresponds to TRBD1 (6 bases). In germline, CDR1 is SNHLY, CDR2 FYNNEI. This CDR3 has 13 residues. With 4 bases removed from V and 6 bases from J, the gap between germline ends came to 12 bases.

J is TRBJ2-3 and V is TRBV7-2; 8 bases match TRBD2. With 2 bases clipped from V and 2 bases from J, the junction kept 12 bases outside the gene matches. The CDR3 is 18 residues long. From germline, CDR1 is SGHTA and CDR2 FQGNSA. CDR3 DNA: TGTGCCAGCAGCTTAAGGTCTCGCGGGGGGATAATCACAGATACGCAGTATTTT. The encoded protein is CASSLRSRGGIITDTQYF. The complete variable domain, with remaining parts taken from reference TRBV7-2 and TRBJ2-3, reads GAGVSQSPSNKVTEKGKDVELRCDPISGHTALYWYRQSLGQGLEFLIYFQGNSAPDKSGLPSDRFSAERTGGSVSTLTIQRTQQEDSAVYLCASSLRSRGGIITDTQYFGPGTRLTVL.

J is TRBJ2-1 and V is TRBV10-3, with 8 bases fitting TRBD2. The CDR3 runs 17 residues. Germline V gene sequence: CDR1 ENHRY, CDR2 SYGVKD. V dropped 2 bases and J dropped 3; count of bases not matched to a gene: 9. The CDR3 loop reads CAISEPERGRVYNEQFF. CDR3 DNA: TGTGCCATCAGTGAGCCCGAGCGGGGGAGAGTCTACAATGAGCAGTTCTTC.

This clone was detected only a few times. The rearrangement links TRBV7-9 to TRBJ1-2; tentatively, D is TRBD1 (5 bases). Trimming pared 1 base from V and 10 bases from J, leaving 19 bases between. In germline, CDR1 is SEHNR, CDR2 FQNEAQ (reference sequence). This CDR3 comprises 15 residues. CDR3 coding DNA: TGTGCCAGCAGCTTAGAGCTGTCAGGGATGCAAGACTACACCTTC. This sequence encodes CASSLELSGMQDYTF.

The CDR3 DNA is TGTGCCAGCAGTTCCCCCGCGAGCAGCTCCTATAATTCACCCCTCCACTTT. Encoded protein: CASSSPASSSYNSPLHF. This chain connects TRBV28 to TRBJ1-6; D not resolved. The V gene lost 4 bases and the J gene lost 0 bases, with 13 bases spanning the gap. The germline V gene has CDR1 MDHEN and CDR2 SYDVKM. The CDR3 runs 17 residues. Looking up the rest from reference TRBV28 and TRBJ1-6 gives the full variable domain: DVKVTQSSRYLVKRTGEKVFLECVQDMDHENMFWYRQDPGLGLRLIYFSYDVKMKEKGDIPEGYSVSREKKERFSLILESASTNQTSMYLCASSSPASSSYNSPLHFGNGTRLTVT.

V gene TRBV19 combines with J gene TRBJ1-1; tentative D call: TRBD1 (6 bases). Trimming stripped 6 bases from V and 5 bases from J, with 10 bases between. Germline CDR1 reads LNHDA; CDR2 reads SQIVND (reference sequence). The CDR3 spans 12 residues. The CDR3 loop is CASREGGTEAFF. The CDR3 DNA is TGTGCCAGTAGGGAGGGGGGGACTGAAGCTTTCTTT. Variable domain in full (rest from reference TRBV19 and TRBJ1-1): DGGITQSPKYLFRKEGQNVTLSCEQNLNHDAMYWYRQDPGQGLRLIYYSQIVNDFQKGDIAEGYSVSREKKESFPLTVTSAQKNPTAFYLCASREGGTEAFFGQGTRLTVV.

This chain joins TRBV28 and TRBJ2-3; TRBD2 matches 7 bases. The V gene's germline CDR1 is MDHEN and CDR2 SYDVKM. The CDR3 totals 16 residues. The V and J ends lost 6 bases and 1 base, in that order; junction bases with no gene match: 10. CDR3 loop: CASSQWEGGGTDTQYF. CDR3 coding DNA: TGTGCCAGCAGCCAGTGGGAGGGCGGCGGCACAGATACGCAGTATTTT.

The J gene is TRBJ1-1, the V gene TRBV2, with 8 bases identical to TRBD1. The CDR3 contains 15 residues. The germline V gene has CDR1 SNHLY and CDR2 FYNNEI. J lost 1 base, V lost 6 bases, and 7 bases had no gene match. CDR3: CASSPGQGTNTEAFF. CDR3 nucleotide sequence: TGTGCCAGCAGCCCAGGACAGGGAACGAACACTGAAGCTTTCTTT.

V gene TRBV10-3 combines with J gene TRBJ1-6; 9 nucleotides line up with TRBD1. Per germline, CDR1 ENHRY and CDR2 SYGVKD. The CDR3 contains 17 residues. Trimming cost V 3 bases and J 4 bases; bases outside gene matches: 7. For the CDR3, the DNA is TGTGCCATCAGTGAAACAACAGGGGGCCCGTATAATTCACCCCTCCACTTT. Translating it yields CAISETTGGPYNSPLHF.

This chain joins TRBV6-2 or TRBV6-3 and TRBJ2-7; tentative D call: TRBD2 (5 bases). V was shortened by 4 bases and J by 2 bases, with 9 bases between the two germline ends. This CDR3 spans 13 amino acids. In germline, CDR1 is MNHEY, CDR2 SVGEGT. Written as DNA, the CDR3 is TGTGCCAGCAGTTGGACGGGAACCTACGAGCAGTACTTC. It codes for CASSWTGTYEQYF.

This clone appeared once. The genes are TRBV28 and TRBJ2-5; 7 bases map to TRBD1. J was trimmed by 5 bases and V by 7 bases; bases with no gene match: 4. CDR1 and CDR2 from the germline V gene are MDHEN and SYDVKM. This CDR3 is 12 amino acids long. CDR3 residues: CASTLQGETQYF. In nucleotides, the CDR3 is TGTGCCAGCACCCTACAGGGGGAGACCCAGTACTTC.